This T cell receptor beta chain stems from a study of shared clonotypes between healthy human individuals. Overall study context: A couple of women and a few men aged 18 to 49 made up the donors. Regarding the study as a whole: Estimated richness was generally greater in naive than memory subsets. In contrast to clonotypes shared by all four donors, non-shared clonotypes had lower generation probabilities.

TCRdb keeps only in-frame clones here, not all; method: immunoSEQ multiplex PCR. The sample gives approximately 1.4 million clones, approximately 98% of which show up once; less than 0.55% is in the top ten. A note on this clone: The antigen remains undetermined. The sample holds other DNA sequences that translate to the same CDR3.

This CDR3 spans 15 amino acids. Germline V gives CDR1 MDHEN, CDR2 SYDVKM. The V gene end was trimmed by 8 bases and the J gene end by 1 base; junction bases not matched to a gene: 4. The source is a man aged 25-45 years in good health. Sequenced sample: naive CD4+ T cells sorted from blood. Stated subset: CD45RA+ positively selected. This rearrangement joins TRBV28 to TRBJ2-1; 11 bases map to TRBD2. The CDR3 sequence is CASSLAGVSYNEQFF. CDR3 DNA: TGTGCCAGCTCACTAGCGGGAGTGTCCTACAATGAGCAGTTCTTC.